This T cell receptor beta chain is drawn from a study of blood T cell repertoires in COVID-19 (dated by TCRdb to about 2020). Concerning the study at large: Samples covering the acute and convalescent phases of COVID-19 were provided by collaborators in the United States, Italy and Spain. The material from the prospective study consisted of cDNA or gDNA derived from T cells, B-cell-depleted T cells, or PBMCs. HLA class I and class II types, where available, came from metadata supplied by the sample provider rather than from assay-based typing. The dataset comprised deeply sampled blood TCRbeta repertoires from subjects exposed to, actively infected with, or recovered from COVID-19. A freely available public database, intended as a resource for researchers studying the immune response to SARS-CoV-2, is where the repertoires were released. The samples were drawn from the first 160 participants of the ongoing ImmuneRACE study and from over 950 subjects provided by 6 global collaborators. The sample metadata nearly always contained a de-identified subject ID, COVID-19 status, age in years and sex. General conclusions and limits of the study: The quantity of clinical and demographic metadata differed by source and by participant and was supplied without curation.

Reading from cysteine to phenylalanine, the CDR3 counts 15 amino acids. Only the CDR3 portion is preserved as DNA: 45 bases, with reading frame beginning at the first base. Trimming at the junction amounts to 2 bases on V and 1 base on J, and the germline ends lie 10 bases apart. CDR1 SGHNT and CDR2 YYREEE are derived from the germline V gene (reference sequence). On this clone: Its antigen is currently not known. Qualities for individual bases were not recorded, and no much larger clone is one base off.

Whole blood was collected in K2EDTA tubes by collaborating institutions according to the institutions' own protocols. For TCRbeta analysis, collaborators shipped samples in one of three forms: frozen whole blood, isolated PBMCs, or DNA extracted from either of those sample types. The immunoSEQ Assay, a bias-controlled multiplex PCR, was used to amplify TCRbeta CDR3 regions from genomic DNA. Per the source publication's procedure: Within the assay, amplification of reference gene primers was used to estimate how many nucleated cells each sample contained. To quantify the absolute abundance of each unique TCRbeta CDR3 rearrangement, sequence reads were collapsed and filtered. For each sample, productive Simpson clonality was calculated as the square root of Simpson's diversity index over productive rearrangements. The table comes from immuneACCESS by way of TCRdb, which keeps in-frame sequences with V and J called. Part of the clones is missing from these tables; in studies checked, under half for an unresolved V gene and the rest for unknown reasons. Clonal size and the V and J genes are those of that table, whereas D and trimming came from the DNA. The sample records a few hundred thousand clones, roughly 90% of which are singletons. The top ten constitute 3.5% to 4% of the sample.

Specimen: peripheral blood. The V gene is TRBV5-4 and the J gene is TRBJ2-1; the D gene is perhaps TRBD2, on 6 matching bases. The sequence came from a woman in her forties or fifties with active or convalescent COVID-19. The DNA sequence is as follows: TGTGCCAGCAGCTTTGGCGGGGAATCCTACAATGAGCAGTTCTTC. This yields the protein CASSFGGESYNEQFF. The full variable domain, completed from the reference TRBV5-4 and TRBJ2-1 proteins outside the CDR3, reads ETGVTQSPTHLIKTRGQQVTLRCSSQSGHNTVSWYQQALGQGPQFIFQYYREEENGRGNFPPRFSGLQFPNYSSELNVNALELDDSALYLCASSFGGESYNEQFFGPGTRLTVL.